The source of this T cell receptor (beta chain) is a study of cytomegalovirus exposure and HLA in healthy donors. PCR used 60 Vbeta primers and 13 Jbeta primers. Generated by immunoSEQ multiplex PCR, the TCRdb table keeps only in-frame clones and is missing some. The data show 120,000 to 150,000 clones, roughly 75% seen once. The V segment lost 10 bases and the J segment 6 bases; nucleotides outside the gene matches: 6. The germline CDR1 and CDR2 sequences are SNHLY and FYNNEI. This CDR3 has 12 residues. V usage is TRBV2 and J usage is TRBJ1-1, with TRBD1 matching 9 bases. The sequencing input was PBMCs. The sequence was obtained from a man aged 30 to 45 in good health and CMV-seronegative. The chain's CDR3 is CATGTGISEAFF. The CDR3 DNA is TGTGCCACCGGGACAGGGATTTCTGAAGCTTTCTTT.